This T cell receptor beta chain was recovered during a study of blood T cells in healthy people across ages. The use of a sample-barcoded 5' primer and a J-beta primer mix characterized a second PCR of about 6 to 12 cycles. Each cDNA molecule carried a tag from a template-switch adaptor that contained 12 random nucleotides. Each sample yielded at least 3 million CDR3-containing paired-end reads. TCRdb processed the 5' RACE reads anew with MiXCR; each CDR3 protein has one entry. The sample lists roughly 700,000 distinct CDR3 sequences, roughly 30% occurring once. Each sample used at least 6 million PBMCs. Germline CDR1 MGHRA, CDR2 YSYEKL. Trimming took 4 bases from V and 3 from J, leaving 20 bases between them. The CDR3 spans 17 residues.

J is TRBJ2-3 and V is TRBV4-1; D perhaps matches TRBD2 (7 bases). The clonotype comes from a woman older than 75 in good health. The specimen sequenced was blood. The CDR3 is CASSLERGGRGTDTQYF. The CDR3 bases are TGCGCCAGCAGCCTAGAGAGGGGGGGAAGGGGAACAGATACGCAGTATTTT.